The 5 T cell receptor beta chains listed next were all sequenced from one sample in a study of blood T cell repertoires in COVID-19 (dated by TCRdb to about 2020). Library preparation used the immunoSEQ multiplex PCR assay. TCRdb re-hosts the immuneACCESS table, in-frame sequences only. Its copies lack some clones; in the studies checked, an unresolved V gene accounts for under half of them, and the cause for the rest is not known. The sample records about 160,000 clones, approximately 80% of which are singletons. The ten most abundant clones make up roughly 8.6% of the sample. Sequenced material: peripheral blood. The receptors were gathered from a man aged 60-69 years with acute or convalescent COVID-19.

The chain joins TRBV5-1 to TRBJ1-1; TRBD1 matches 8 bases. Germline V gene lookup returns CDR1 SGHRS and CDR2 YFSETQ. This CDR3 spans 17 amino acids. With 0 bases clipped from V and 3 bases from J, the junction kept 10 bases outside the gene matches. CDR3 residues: CASSLERTGIEDTEAFF. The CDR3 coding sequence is TGCGCCAGCAGCTTGGAGCGGACAGGGATTGAGGACACTGAAGCTTTCTTT.

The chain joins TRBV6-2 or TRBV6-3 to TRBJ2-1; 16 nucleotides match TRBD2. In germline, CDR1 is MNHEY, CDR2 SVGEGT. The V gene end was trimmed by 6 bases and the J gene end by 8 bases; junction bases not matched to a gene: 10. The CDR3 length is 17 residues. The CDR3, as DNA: TGTGCCAGCAGCCGACTGGGACTAGCGGGGGGGCCCTATGAGCAGTTCTTC. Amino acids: CASSRLGLAGGPYEQFF.

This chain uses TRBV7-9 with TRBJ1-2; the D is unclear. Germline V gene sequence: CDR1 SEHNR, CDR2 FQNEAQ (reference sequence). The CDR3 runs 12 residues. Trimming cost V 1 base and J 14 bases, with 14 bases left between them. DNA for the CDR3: TGTGCCAGCAGCTTAGACAGCCCTGGCACTACCTTC. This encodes CASSLDSPGTTF.

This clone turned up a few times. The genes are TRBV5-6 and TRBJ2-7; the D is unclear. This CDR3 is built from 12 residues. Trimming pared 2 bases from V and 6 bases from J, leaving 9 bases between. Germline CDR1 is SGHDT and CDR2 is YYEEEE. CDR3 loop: CASSFTAVEQYF. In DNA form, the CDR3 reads TGTGCCAGCAGCTTTACAGCCGTCGAGCAGTACTTC.

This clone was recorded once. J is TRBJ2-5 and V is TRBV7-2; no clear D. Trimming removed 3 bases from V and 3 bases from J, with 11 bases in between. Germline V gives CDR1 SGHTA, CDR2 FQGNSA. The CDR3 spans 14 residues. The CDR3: CASSFEVAEETQYF. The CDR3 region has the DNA TGTGCCAGCAGCTTTGAGGTTGCAGAAGAGACCCAGTACTTC.